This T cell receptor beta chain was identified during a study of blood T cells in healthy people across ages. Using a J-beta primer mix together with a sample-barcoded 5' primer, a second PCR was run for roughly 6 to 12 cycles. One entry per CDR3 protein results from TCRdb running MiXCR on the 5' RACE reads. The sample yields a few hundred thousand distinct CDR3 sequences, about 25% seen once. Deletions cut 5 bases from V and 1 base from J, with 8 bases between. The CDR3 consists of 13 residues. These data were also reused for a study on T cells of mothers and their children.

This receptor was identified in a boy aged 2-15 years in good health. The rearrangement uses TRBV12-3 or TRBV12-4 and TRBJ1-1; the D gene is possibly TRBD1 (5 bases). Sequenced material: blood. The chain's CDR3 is CASSNQGNTEAFF. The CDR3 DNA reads TGTGCCAGCAGTAATCAGGGGAACACTGAAGCTTTCTTT.